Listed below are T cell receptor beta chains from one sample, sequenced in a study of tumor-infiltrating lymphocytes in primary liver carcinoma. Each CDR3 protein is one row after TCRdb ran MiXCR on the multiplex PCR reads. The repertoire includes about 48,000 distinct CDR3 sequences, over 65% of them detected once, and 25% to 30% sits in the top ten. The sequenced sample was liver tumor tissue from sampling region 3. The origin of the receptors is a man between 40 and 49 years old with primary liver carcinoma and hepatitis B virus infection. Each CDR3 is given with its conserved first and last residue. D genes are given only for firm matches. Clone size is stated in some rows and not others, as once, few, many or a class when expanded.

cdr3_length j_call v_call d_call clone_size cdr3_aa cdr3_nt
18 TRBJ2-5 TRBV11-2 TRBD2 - CDSSLAAGGARVQETQYF TGTGACAGCAGCTTAGCAGCGGGAGGTGCCCGGGTCCAAGAGACCCAGTACTTC
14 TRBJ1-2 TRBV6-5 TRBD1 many CASSVQGGKDGYTF TGTGCCAGCAGTGTGCAGGGGGGAAAGGATGGCTACACCTTC
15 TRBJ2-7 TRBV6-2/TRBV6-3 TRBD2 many CASSYSGEGPYEQYF TGTGCCAGCAGTTACTCGGGGGAGGGTCCCTACGAGCAGTACTTC
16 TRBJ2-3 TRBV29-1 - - CSAIPLSGESTDTQYF TGCAGCGCCATCCCGCTATCGGGTGAATCCACAGATACGCAGTATTTT
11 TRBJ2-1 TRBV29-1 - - CSVAPYNEQFF TGCAGTGTTGCCCCTTACAATGAGCAGTTCTTC
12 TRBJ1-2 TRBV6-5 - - CASGSRTYVYAF TGTGCCAGCGGGTCGAGGACCTATGTCTACGCCTTC
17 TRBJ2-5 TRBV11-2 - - CVSSIVSGGSRQETQYF TGTGTCAGCAGCATAGTCAGTGGAGGCAGTCGGCAAGAGACCCAGTACTTC
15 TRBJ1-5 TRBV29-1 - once CRVATGGDNNQPKHF TGCCGCGTCGCGACCGGGGGTGATAACAATCAGCCCAAGCATTTT
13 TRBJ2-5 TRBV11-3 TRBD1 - CAISRGTLETQYF TGTGCCATCAGCAGGGGGACCTTAGAGACCCAGTACTTC
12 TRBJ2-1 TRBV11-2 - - CASSLDAYEQFF TGTGCCAGCAGCTTAGATGCCTATGAGCAGTTCTTC
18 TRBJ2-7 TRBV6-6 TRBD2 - CASSCSQGLAGGLYKQYF TGTGCCAGCAGTTGCTCGCAGGGACTAGCGGGAGGGCTCTACAAGCAGTACTTC
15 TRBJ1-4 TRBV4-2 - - CARSQDQGFGEKLSF TGTGCCAGAAGCCAAGACCAGGGGTTCGGTGAAAAGCTGTCTTTT
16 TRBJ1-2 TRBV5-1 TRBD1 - CASSPGQGAPGYAYTF TGCGCCAGCAGCCCTGGACAGGGGGCGCCGGGCTATGCCTACACCTTC
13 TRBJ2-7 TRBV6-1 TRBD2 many CATLGLANHEQYF TGTGCCACCCTGGGACTAGCGAACCACGAGCAGTACTTC
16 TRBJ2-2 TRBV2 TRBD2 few CASSATSGAITGELFF TGTGCCAGCAGTGCGACTAGCGGGGCGATAACCGGGGAGCTGTTTTTT
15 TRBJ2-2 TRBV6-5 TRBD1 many CASSYSNRGLGELFF TGTGCCAGCAGTTACTCGAACAGGGGGCTGGGGGAGCTGTTTTTT
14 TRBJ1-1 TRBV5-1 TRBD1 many CASRETGLNTEAFF TGCGCCAGCAGGGAGACAGGGTTGAACACTGAAGCTTTCTTT
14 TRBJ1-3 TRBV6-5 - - CANRTKVTGNTICF TGTGCCAACAGAACCAAGGTGACTGGAAACACCATATGTTTT
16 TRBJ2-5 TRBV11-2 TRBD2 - CASSPGASGLQGTQYF TGTGCCAGCAGTCCTGGGGCTAGCGGCTTACAAGGGACCCAGTACTTC
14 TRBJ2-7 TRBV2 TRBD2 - CASTAGGSGYEQYF TGTGCCAGCACTGCGGGGGGAAGTGGCTACGAGCAGTACTTC
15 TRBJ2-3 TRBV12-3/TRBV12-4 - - CASSFLLAGEDTQYF TGTGCCAGCAGCTTTTTACTAGCAGGAGAGGATACGCAGTATTTT
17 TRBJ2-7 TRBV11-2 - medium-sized CVSSLDFGTPSSYEQYF TGTGTCAGCAGCTTAGACTTCGGGACACCCAGCTCCTACGAGCAGTACTTC
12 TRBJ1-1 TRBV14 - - CTSSQERAEASF TGTACCAGCAGCCAAGAGCGGGCTGAAGCTTCCTTT
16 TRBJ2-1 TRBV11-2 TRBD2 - CAGSLGIGLAMGEQSF TGTGCCGGCAGCTTGGGTATCGGACTAGCCATGGGTGAGCAGTCCTTC
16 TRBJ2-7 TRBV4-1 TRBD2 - CASSPSPGGASYEQYF TGCGCCAGCAGCCCCTCCCCGGGGGGGGCCTCCTATGAGCAGTACTTC
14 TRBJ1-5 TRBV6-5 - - CASSPDRGNQPQHF TGTGCCAGCAGTCCCGACCGGGGCAATCAGCCCCAGCATTTT
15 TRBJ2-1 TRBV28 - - CASTYTGKRGNEQLF TGTGCCAGCACCTATACGGGGAAGAGAGGGAATGAGCAGCTCTTC
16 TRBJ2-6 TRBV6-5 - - CVSRAGDRSRANVLTF TGTGTCAGCAGGGCAGGTGACAGATCCAGGGCCAACGTCCTGACTTTC
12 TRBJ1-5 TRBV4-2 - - CVSSPPDQPQHF TGTGTCAGCAGCCCCCCCGATCAGCCCCAGCATTTT
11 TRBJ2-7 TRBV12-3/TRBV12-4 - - CASSSSYELYF TGCGCCAGCAGTTCCAGCTACGAGCTGTACTTC
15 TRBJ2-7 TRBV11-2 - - CVSSFGEWVSYEQCF TGTGTCAGCAGCTTTGGGGAATGGGTCTCCTACGAGCAGTGCTTC
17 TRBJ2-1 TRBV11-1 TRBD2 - CANSLELAGEVDNGQFF TGTGCCAACAGCCTGGAACTAGCGGGAGAAGTTGACAATGGACAGTTCTTC
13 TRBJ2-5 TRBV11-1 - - CASTKIRQETQYF TGCGCCTCTACGAAGATAAGGCAAGAGACCCAGTACTTC
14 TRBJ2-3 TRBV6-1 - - CASSEQWSTDTQDF TGTGCTAGCAGCGAACAGTGGAGCACAGATACGCAGGATTTT
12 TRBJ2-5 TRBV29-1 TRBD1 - CSARTGKEVQYF TGCAGCGCCAGGACAGGCAAAGAGGTCCAGTACTTC
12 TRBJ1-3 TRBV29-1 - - CRIGESGNTIYF TGCAGGATTGGAGAATCTGGAAACACCATATATTTT
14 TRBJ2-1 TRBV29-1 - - CSVEDVRDYNEQFF TGCAGCGTTGAGGACGTCAGGGACTACAATGAGCAGTTCTTC
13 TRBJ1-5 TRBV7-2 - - CASSLGQDQPQHF TGTGCCAGTAGCTTAGGTCAGGACCAGCCCCAGCATTTT
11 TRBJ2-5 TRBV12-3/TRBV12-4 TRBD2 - CVSSPGTSAFF TGTGTCAGCAGTCCGGGGACTAGCGCCTTCTTC
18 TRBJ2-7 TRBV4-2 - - CASSQEQSVAINYYKQYF TGTGCCAGCAGCCAAGAACAGTCGGTAGCCATCAACTACTACAAGCAGTACTTC
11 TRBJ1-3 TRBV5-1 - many CASRSGNTIYF TGCGCCAGCAGATCTGGAAACACCATATATTTT
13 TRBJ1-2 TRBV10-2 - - CANGRSLGYGYTF TGCGCCAACGGCAGGTCTCTGGGCTATGGCTACACCTTC
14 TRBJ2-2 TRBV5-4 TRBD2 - CASSLVGGNTELFF TGTGCCAGCAGCTTGGTGGGGGGGAACACCGAGCTGTTTTTT
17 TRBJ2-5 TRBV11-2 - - CASSLVGGGSQQETQYF TGTGCCAGCAGCTTAGTCGGTGGGGGCAGTCAGCAAGAGACCCAGTACTTC
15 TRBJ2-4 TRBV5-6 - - CASSLLGGLGIIQYF TGTGCCAGCAGTTTGTTAGGGGGATTAGGAATCATTCAGTACTTC
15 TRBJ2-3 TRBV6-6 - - CASSLGGFGTYTQYF TGTGCCAGTAGTTTGGGGGGATTTGGCACATATACGCAGTATTTT
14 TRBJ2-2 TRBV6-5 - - CVSCLAPNTGELFF TGTGTCAGCTGTTTAGCACCGAACACCGGGGAGCTGTTTTTT
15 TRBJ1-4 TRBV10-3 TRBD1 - CAITARQGFGEKLFF TGTGCCATCACGGCACGACAGGGGTTTGGTGAAAAACTGTTTTTT
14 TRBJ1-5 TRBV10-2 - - CVCSESDSGQPQHF TGCGTCTGCAGTGAGTCCGACTCTGGTCAGCCCCAGCATTTT
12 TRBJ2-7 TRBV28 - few CASSLMFDEQYF TGTGCTAGCAGCCTAATGTTCGACGAGCAGTACTTC
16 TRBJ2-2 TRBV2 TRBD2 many CASMASGYRRTGELFF TGTGCCAGCATGGCTAGCGGGTACCGCCGCACCGGGGAGCTGTTTTTT
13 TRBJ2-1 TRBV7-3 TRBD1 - CASIPTGGNEQFF TGTGCAAGCATCCCGACAGGGGGCAATGAGCAGTTCTTC
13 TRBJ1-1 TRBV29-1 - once CGVDRQEATEAFF TGCGGCGTTGACCGTCAGGAGGCCACTGAAGCTTTCTTT
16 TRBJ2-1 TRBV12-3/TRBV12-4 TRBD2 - CTSSLGKGLDVAEQFF TGTACCAGCAGTTTAGGTAAGGGACTAGATGTTGCTGAGCAGTTCTTC
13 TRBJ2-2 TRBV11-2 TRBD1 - CTTGQGNTGELFF TGTACCACGGGACAGGGGAACACTGGGGAGCTGTTCTTT